This T cell receptor beta chain was retrieved from a study of blood T cell repertoires in COVID-19. TCRdb's table, derived via immunoSEQ multiplex PCR, lists solely in-frame clones and lacks some. The sample contains about 200,000 clones, about 80% of which appear only once. The length of the CDR3 is 13 residues. Trimming removed 6 bases at V and 5 bases at J, with 12 bases between. The specimen was PBMCs or T cells enriched from blood (not recorded which). This clonotype originated in a man aged 35 to 55 who had recovered from COVID-19. This chain uses TRBV23-1 with TRBJ2-3; D is unclear. TRBV23-1 is sorted into the ORF group, with uncertain function. CDR3: CASRELNQDTQYF. The CDR3, as DNA: TGCGCCAGCAGGGAACTAAATCAAGATACGCAGTATTTT.